One sample yielded the 26 T cell receptor beta chains listed below, sequenced in a study of blood T cell repertoires in COVID-19 (dated by TCRdb to 2018 to 2021). The library relied on the immunoSEQ multiplex PCR assay. Drawn from immuneACCESS, this table holds only the in-frame rearrangements with V and J called that TCRdb kept. Clones are partly lost; checked studies trace under half to an unresolved V gene and leave the rest unexplained. Across this sample there are about 15,000 clones, with approximately 85% seen only once. The ten largest make up around a third of the sample. Sequenced: peripheral blood. Source of these receptors: an older man in a cohort sampled during active COVID-19.

CDR3 region: CASSLTSGASYEQYF. The DNA of the CDR3 is TGTGCCAGCAGTCTGACTAGCGGGGCCTCCTACGAGCAGTACTTC. The chain couples TRBV3-1 (or the pseudogene TRBV3-2) to TRBJ2-7, with 11 bases identical to TRBD2. This CDR3 has 15 amino acids. Germline CDR1 LGHDT, CDR2 YNNKEL (reference sequence). Unmatched junction bases numbered 4, after V lost 6 bases and J lost 0 bases.

V and J are TRBV7-6 and TRBJ2-1; possible D gene TRBD2, 6 bases. CDR1 and CDR2 (germline): SGHVS, FNYEAQ. The CDR3 is 15 amino acids. V shed 1 base and J shed 6 bases, with 13 bases lying between them. The DNA of the CDR3 is TGTGCCAGCAGCTTAGTGATAGCGGAAGCCAATGAGCAGTTCTTC. Residues: CASSLVIAEANEQFF.

The V and J genes are TRBV5-4 and TRBJ2-7; the D gene is possibly TRBD1 (6 bases). This CDR3 region has 16 residues. The germline gives CDR1 SGHNT, CDR2 YYREEE (reference sequence). The V and J ends lost 4 bases and 1 base respectively, with 18 bases between them. The CDR3 loop is CASSPQQGFRSYEQYF. The CDR3, as DNA: TGTGCCAGCAGCCCGCAACAGGGCTTCAGGTCCTACGAGCAGTACTTC.

The chain carries TRBV5-1 and TRBJ1-2, with D perhaps TRBD1 (6 bases). Germline V CDR1 and CDR2: SGHRS, YFSETQ. The length of the CDR3 is 14 residues. Trimming took off 0 bases at V and 4 bases at J, with 10 bases between the two ends. The CDR3 region is CASSLEGHSYGYTF. The CDR3 DNA reads TGCGCCAGCAGCTTGGAGGGACACAGCTATGGCTACACCTTC.

V usage is TRBV28 and J usage is TRBJ1-1; no definite D call. The germline CDR1 and CDR2 sequences are MDHEN and SYDVKM. This CDR3 has 14 amino acids. Trimming cost V 6 bases and J 5 bases, with 16 bases left between them. The CDR3 is CASSPLGWETEAFF. The CDR3 DNA sequence: TGTGCCAGCAGCCCCTTGGGCTGGGAGACTGAAGCTTTCTTT.

J is TRBJ2-3 and V is TRBV19; 8 bases are a match to TRBD2. V lost 9 bases, J lost 1 base, and 6 bases stayed unmatched. The CDR3 is 14 amino acids. Germline V gene lookup returns CDR1 LNHDA and CDR2 SQIVND (reference sequence). The CDR3 here is CASQRELGTDTQYF. DNA of the CDR3: TGTGCCAGCCAGCGGGAGTTGGGCACAGATACGCAGTATTTT.

The chain combines TRBV20-1 with TRBJ2-2; tentative D call: TRBD1 (6 bases). Germline CDR1 and CDR2: DFQATT and SNEGSKA (reference sequence). This CDR3 spans 15 amino acids. V lost 3 bases and J 5 bases, leaving 16 bases between the germline ends. The CDR3, as DNA: TGCAGTGCTAGTTACGTCGGACAGCCTACCGGGGAGCTGTTTTTT. This sequence encodes CSASYVGQPTGELFF.

V usage is TRBV5-1 and J usage is TRBJ2-3, with 11 positions matching TRBD2. Per the germline V gene, CDR1 is SGHRS and CDR2 is YFSETQ. Trimming at V came to 4 bases and at J to 4 bases, leaving 8 bases not matched to a gene. The CDR3 contains 16 residues. CDR3 sequence reads: CASSPGSSGRADTQYF. The CDR3 bases are TGCGCCAGCAGCCCCGGAAGTAGCGGGAGGGCAGATACGCAGTATTTT.

This rearrangement joins TRBV10-3 to TRBJ1-1; no clear D gene. Deletions cut 2 bases from V and 1 base from J, with 8 bases between. The CDR3 consists of 14 residues. CDR1 ENHRY and CDR2 SYGVKD come from the germline V gene. Here the CDR3 reads CAISEGRENTEAFF. The CDR3 DNA follows: TGTGCCATCAGTGAGGGACGGGAGAACACTGAAGCTTTCTTT.

The rearrangement uses TRBV21-1 and TRBJ1-6; TRBD1, the D gene given by the table, was not confirmed from the DNA. TRBV21-1 is a known pseudogene. The CDR3 runs 14 residues. CDR3 amino acids: CASSKAGANSPLHF. The CDR3 nucleotides read TGTGCCAGCAGCAAAGCAGGGGCAAATTCACCCCTCCACTTT.

This rearrangement joins TRBV5-4 to TRBJ2-5, with D possibly being TRBD2 (5 bases). CDR1 is SGHNT and CDR2 is YYREEE in the germline V gene (reference sequence). The germline V and J ends were trimmed by 6 bases and 3 bases, with 12 bases remaining between them. CDR3 size: 13 residues. CDR3 region: CASNSPGKETQYF. The CDR3 DNA reads as TGTGCCAGCAACTCCCCCGGGAAAGAGACCCAGTACTTC.

V is TRBV12-3 or TRBV12-4 and J is TRBJ1-1; TRBD1 aligns across 8 bases. CDR3 length: 13 amino acids. V trimming: 7 bases; J trimming: 5 bases; junction bases outside the gene matches: 6. The CDR3 DNA follows: TGTGCCAGCAATAACAGGGGGAGTACTGAAGCTTTCTTT. Translating gives CASNNRGSTEAFF.

V and J are TRBV7-9 and TRBJ1-2; TRBD1 matches at 8 bases. V lost 4 bases, J lost 6 bases, and 13 bases stayed unmatched. This CDR3 has 16 residues. Per the germline V gene, CDR1 is SEHNR and CDR2 is FQNEAQ (reference sequence). For the CDR3, the DNA is TGTGCCAGCAGCTCCCCCTTTTTGACAGGGGCACATGGCTACACCTTC. Residues: CASSSPFLTGAHGYTF.

This rearrangement joins TRBV11-1 to TRBJ2-2; 7 bases fit TRBD1. Germline V gene sequence: CDR1 SGHAT, CDR2 FQDESV (reference sequence). The CDR3 sequence is 15 residues long. After removal of 1 base from V and 5 bases from J, the junction contained 4 bases not matched to a gene. The CDR3 nucleotides are TGTGCCAGCAGCTTAGGAACAGGGGATACCGGGGAGCTGTTTTTT. It codes for CASSLGTGDTGELFF. The variable domain in full, completed from reference TRBV11-1 and TRBJ2-2, reads EAEVAQSPRYKITEKSQAVAFWCDPISGHATLYWYRQILGQGPELLVQFQDESVVDDSQLPKDRFSAERLKGVDSTLKIQPAELGDSAMYLCASSLGTGDTGELFFGEGSRLTVL.

V gene TRBV28 combines with J gene TRBJ2-4; D is perhaps TRBD2 (5 bases). The CDR3 contains 14 residues. V was trimmed by 5 bases and J by 9 bases, leaving 17 bases between them. Germline-derived CDR1 and CDR2 are MDHEN and SYDVKM. In DNA form, the CDR3 reads TGTGCCAGCAGTCCTCCCGGGGTAGTTGGCATTCAGTACTTC. It specifies CASSPPGVVGIQYF.

This clone is medium-sized within its sample. The chain employs TRBV5-1 and TRBJ2-2, with no clear D. The germline gives CDR1 SGHRS, CDR2 YFSETQ. Trimming took 4 bases from V and 1 from J, leaving 8 bases between them. This CDR3 comprises 14 residues. The CDR3 reads CASSTTMNTGELFF. The CDR3 DNA is TGCGCCAGCAGCACGACAATGAACACCGGGGAGCTGTTTTTT.

V and J are TRBV4-3 and TRBJ2-2; 7 bases are a match to TRBD2. This CDR3 is built from 16 residues. Unmatched junction bases numbered 6, after V lost 4 bases and J lost 1 base. CDR1 and CDR2 (germline): LGHNA, YSLEER. CDR3 DNA: TGCGCCAGCAGCCCTCAAGCGGGGCGGAACACCGGGGAGCTGTTTTTT. The encoded protein is CASSPQAGRNTGELFF.

This chain connects TRBV5-1 to TRBJ1-1; 11 bases match TRBD1. There are 14 residues in the CDR3. The germline V gene has CDR1 SGHRS and CDR2 YFSETQ. J gave up 5 bases and V 3 bases, and 3 bases lay outside the gene matches. CDR3 residues: CASSSGQGGTEAFF. CDR3 nucleotide sequence: TGCGCCAGCAGCTCGGGACAGGGGGGTACTGAAGCTTTCTTT. Supplemented by reference TRBV5-1 and TRBJ1-1, the full variable domain reads KAGVTQTPRYLIKTRGQQVTLSCSPISGHRSVSWYQQTPGQGLQFLFEYFSETQRNKGNFPGRFSGRQFSNSRSEMNVSTLELGDSALYLCASSSGQGGTEAFFGQGTRLTVV.

This clone has a single count. CDR3 sequence reads: CASRPRRTNSPLHF. The CDR3 DNA sequence: TGTGCCAGCAGGCCCCGGAGGACGAATTCACCCCTCCACTTT. This rearrangement joins TRBV6-5 to TRBJ1-6; D remains ambiguous. CDR3 length: 14 amino acids. CDR1 MNHEY and CDR2 SVGAGI come from the germline V gene. Trimming shortened V by 6 bases and J by 7 bases, and 13 bases separated the two germline ends.

DNA of the CDR3: TGTGCCAGCAGCTCTGTTGCTAGGAACTCACCCCTCCACTTT. It yields the protein CASSSVARNSPLHF. V and J are TRBV11-1 and TRBJ1-6, with D unclear. The V end lost 4 bases, the J end lost 10 bases, and 14 bases lay between the germline ends. Germline CDR1 SGHAT, CDR2 FQDESV (reference sequence). The CDR3 length is 14 residues.

This clone was seen just once. This sequence joins TRBV19 and TRBJ1-3, with TRBD1 matching over 10 bases. The length of the CDR3 is 15 residues. Germline assignment: CDR1 LNHDA and CDR2 SQIVND (reference sequence). The trim removed 3 bases at V and 7 bases at J, leaving 6 bases unmatched. CDR3 sequence (DNA): TGTGCCAGTAGTATTACCGGGACAGGGGTGAACACCATATATTTT. It is translated as CASSITGTGVNTIYF.

This chain links TRBV4-1 with TRBJ2-7; 13 positions agree with TRBD2. Germline CDR1 is MGHRA and CDR2 is YSYEKL. The V segment lost 0 bases and the J segment 7 bases; nucleotides outside the gene matches: 9. CDR3 length: 17 residues. DNA of the CDR3: TGCGCCAGCAGCCAAGACCCCGGACTAGCGGGAGATGAGGAGCAGTACTTC. Its translation: CASSQDPGLAGDEEQYF.

The chain uses TRBV7-9 and TRBJ2-1; TRBD2 aligns across 8 bases. Germline CDR1 SEHNR, CDR2 FQNEAQ (reference sequence). The trim removed 10 bases at V and 7 bases at J, leaving 9 bases unmatched. The CDR3 consists of 13 residues. The CDR3 spells CATQSGGGNEQFF. CDR3 coding DNA: TGTGCCACCCAATCGGGGGGGGGTAATGAGCAGTTCTTC. The complete variable domain, with remaining parts taken from reference TRBV7-9 and TRBJ2-1, reads DTGVSQNPRHKITKRGQNVTFRCDPISEHNRLYWYRQTLGQGPEFLTYFQNEAQLEKSRLLSDRFSAERPKGSFSTLEIQRTEQGDSAMYLCATQSGGGNEQFFGPGTRLTVL.

The chain links TRBV3-1 (or the pseudogene TRBV3-2) to TRBJ2-7, with D tentatively TRBD1 (5 bases). The germline V and J ends were trimmed by 4 bases and 4 bases, with 17 bases remaining between them. Germline V gives CDR1 LGHDT, CDR2 YNNKEL (reference sequence). The length of the CDR3 is 15 residues. The CDR3 here is CASSPFGRGSYEQYF. The CDR3 bases are TGTGCCAGCAGCCCCTTTGGTAGGGGAAGTTACGAGCAGTACTTC.

J is TRBJ2-3 and V is TRBV24-1, with 12 bases lining up with TRBD2. This CDR3 comprises 15 residues. J was trimmed by 7 bases and V by 4 bases; bases with no gene match: 5. The germline V gene has CDR1 KGHDR and CDR2 SFDVKD. CDR3: CATSDSSGRANTQYF. CDR3 DNA sequence: TGTGCCACCAGTGACTCTAGCGGGAGGGCTAATACGCAGTATTTT.

The chain uses TRBV10-3 and TRBJ2-4, with D possibly TRBD1 on 5 matching bases. Germline assignment: CDR1 ENHRY and CDR2 SYGVKD. The V end lost 6 bases, the J end lost 5 bases, and 20 bases lay between the germline ends. The CDR3 runs to 16 residues. The CDR3 loop is CAISPNPQTVENIQYF. CDR3 DNA sequence: TGTGCCATCAGCCCAAACCCCCAGACAGTCGAAAACATTCAGTACTTC.